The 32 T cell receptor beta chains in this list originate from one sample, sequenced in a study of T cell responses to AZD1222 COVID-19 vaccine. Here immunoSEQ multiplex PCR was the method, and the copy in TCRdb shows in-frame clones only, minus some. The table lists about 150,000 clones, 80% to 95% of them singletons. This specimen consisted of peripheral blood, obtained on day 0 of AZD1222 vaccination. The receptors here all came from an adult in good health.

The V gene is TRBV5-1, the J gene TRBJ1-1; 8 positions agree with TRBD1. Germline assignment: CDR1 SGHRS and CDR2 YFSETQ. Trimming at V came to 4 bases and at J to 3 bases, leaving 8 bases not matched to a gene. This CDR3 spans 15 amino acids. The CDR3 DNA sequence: TGCGCCAGCAGCGCGGCCGGGACAGGCCACACTGAAGCTTTCTTT. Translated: CASSAAGTGHTEAFF.

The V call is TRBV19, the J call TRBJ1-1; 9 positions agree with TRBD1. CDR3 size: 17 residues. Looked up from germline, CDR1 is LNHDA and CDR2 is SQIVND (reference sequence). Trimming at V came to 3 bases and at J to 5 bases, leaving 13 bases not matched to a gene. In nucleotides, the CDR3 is TGTGCCAGTAGTATGGGGGGACAGGGACGAATAGGGACTGAAGCTTTCTTT. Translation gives CASSMGGQGRIGTEAFF.

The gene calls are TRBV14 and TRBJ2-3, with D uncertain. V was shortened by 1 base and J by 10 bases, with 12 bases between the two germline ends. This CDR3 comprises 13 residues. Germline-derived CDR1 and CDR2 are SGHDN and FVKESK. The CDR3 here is CASSQVPSFAQYF. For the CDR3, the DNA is TGTGCCAGCAGCCAAGTCCCCTCCTTCGCGCAGTATTTT.

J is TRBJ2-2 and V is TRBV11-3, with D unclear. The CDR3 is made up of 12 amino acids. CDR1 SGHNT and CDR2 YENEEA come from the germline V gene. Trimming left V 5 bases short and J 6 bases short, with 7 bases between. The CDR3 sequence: CASSPRAGELFF. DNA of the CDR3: TGTGCCAGCAGCCCCCGGGCCGGGGAGCTGTTTTTT.

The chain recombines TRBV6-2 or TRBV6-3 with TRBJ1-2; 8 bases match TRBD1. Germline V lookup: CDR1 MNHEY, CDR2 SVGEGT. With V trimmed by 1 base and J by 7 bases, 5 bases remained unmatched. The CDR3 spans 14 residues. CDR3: CASSYWAGGAGYTF. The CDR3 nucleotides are TGTGCCAGCAGTTACTGGGCAGGGGGCGCTGGCTACACCTTC.

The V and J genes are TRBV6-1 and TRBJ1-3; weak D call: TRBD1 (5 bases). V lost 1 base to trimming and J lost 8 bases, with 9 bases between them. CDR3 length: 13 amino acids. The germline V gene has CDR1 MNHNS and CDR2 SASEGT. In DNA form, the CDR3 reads TGTGCCAGCAGTGAAGGGGGCAGTTACACCATATATTTT. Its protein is CASSEGGSYTIYF.

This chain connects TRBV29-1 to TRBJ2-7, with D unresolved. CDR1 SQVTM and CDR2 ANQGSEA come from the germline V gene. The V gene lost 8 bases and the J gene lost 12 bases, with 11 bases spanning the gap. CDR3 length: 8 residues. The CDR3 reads CSLGKGYF. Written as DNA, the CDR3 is TGCAGCCTGGGAAAGGGGTACTTC.

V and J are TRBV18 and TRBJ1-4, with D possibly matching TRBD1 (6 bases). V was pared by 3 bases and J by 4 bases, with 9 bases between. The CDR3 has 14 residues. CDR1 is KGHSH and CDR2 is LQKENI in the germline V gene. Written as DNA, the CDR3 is TGTGCCAGCTCACCTCAAGGGGGTAATGAAAAACTGTTTTTT. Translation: CASSPQGGNEKLFF.

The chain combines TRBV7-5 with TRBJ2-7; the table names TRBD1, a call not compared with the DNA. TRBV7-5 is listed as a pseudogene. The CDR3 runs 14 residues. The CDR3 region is CVRSWGSYSYEQYF. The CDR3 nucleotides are TGTGTCAGAAGCTGGGGCAGTTACTCCTACGAGCAGTACTTC.

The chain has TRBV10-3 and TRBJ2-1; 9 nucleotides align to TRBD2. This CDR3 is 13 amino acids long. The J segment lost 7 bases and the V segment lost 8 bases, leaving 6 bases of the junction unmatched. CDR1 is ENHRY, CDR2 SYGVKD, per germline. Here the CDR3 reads CAIRPAGGNEQFF. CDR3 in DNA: TGTGCCATCCGGCCGGCGGGAGGGAATGAGCAGTTCTTC.

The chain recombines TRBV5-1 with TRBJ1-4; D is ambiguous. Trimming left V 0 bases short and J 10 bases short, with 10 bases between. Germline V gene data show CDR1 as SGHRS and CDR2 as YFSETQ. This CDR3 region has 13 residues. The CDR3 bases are TGCGCCAGCAGCTTGGAGACTTTCGGAAAACTGTTTTTT. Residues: CASSLETFGKLFF. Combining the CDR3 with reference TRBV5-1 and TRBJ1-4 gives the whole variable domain KAGVTQTPRYLIKTRGQQVTLSCSPISGHRSVSWYQQTPGQGLQFLFEYFSETQRNKGNFPGRFSGRQFSNSRSEMNVSTLELGDSALYLCASSLETFGKLFFGSGTQLSVL.

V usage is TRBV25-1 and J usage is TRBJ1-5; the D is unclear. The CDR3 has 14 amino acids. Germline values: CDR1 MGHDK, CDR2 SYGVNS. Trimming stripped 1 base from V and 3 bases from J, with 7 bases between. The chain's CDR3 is CASSELWINQPQHF. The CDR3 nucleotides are TGTGCCAGCAGTGAATTGTGGATCAATCAGCCCCAGCATTTT. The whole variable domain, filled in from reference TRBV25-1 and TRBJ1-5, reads EADIYQTPRYLVIGTGKKITLECSQTMGHDKMYWYQQDPGMELHLIHYSYGVNSTEKGDLSSESTVSRIRTEHFPLTLESARPSHTSQYLCASSELWINQPQHFGDGTRLSIL.

CDR3 protein: CASSESVGTPLHF. Written as DNA, the CDR3 is TGTGCCAGCAGTGAAAGTGTGGGGACACCCCTCCACTTT. The V call is TRBV6-1, the J call TRBJ1-6; no reliable D call. The V and J ends lost 2 bases and 11 bases respectively, with 10 bases between them. In germline, CDR1 is MNHNS, CDR2 SASEGT. The CDR3 covers 13 residues.

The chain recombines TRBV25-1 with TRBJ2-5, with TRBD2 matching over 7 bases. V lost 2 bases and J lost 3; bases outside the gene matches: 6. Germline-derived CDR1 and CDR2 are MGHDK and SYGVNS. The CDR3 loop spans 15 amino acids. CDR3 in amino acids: CASSEAGTTEETQYF. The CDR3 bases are TGTGCCAGCAGTGAAGCCGGGACTACCGAAGAGACCCAGTACTTC.

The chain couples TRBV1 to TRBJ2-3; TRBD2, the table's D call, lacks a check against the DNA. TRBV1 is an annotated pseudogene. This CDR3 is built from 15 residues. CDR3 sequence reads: CTSSQGGGFTDTQYF. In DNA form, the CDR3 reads TGCACCAGCAGCCAGGGCGGGGGGTTCACAGATACGCAGTATTTT.

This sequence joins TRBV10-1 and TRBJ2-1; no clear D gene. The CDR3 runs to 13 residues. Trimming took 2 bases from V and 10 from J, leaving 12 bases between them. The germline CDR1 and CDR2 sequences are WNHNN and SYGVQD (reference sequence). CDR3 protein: CASSEPPVNEQFF. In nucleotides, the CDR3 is TGCGCCAGCAGTGAGCCCCCCGTAAACGAGCAGTTCTTC.

CDR3: CASSFGTDPNYGYTF. The CDR3 nucleotides are TGTGCCAGCAGTTTTGGGACTGACCCTAACTATGGCTACACCTTC. The gene calls are TRBV28 and TRBJ1-2, with a possible D match to TRBD1 (5 bases). CDR1 and CDR2 from the germline V gene are MDHEN and SYDVKM. The CDR3 spans 15 residues. Trimming took off 3 bases at V and 0 bases at J, with 11 bases between the two ends.

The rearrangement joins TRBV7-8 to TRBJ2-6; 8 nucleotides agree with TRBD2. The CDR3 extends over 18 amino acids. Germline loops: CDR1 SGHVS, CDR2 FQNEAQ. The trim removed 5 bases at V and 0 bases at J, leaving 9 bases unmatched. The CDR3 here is CASSEKWAGGSGANVLTF. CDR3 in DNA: TGTGCCAGCAGCGAAAAGTGGGCGGGAGGCTCTGGGGCCAACGTCCTGACTTTC. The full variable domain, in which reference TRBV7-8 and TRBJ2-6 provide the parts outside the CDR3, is GAGVSQSPRYKVAKRGQDVALRCDPISGHVSLFWYQQALGQGPEFLTYFQNEAQLDKSGLPSDRFFAERPEGSVSTLKIQRTQQEDSAVYLCASSEKWAGGSGANVLTFGAGSRLTVL.

DNA for the CDR3: TGTGCTAGTGGCCCAGGGGGGGCCTACGAGCAGTACTTC. Amino acid sequence: CASGPGGAYEQYF. This chain links TRBV12-5 with TRBJ2-7, with D possibly called TRBD1 or TRBD2 (7 bases each). Trimming cost V 6 bases and J 2 bases, with 11 bases left between them. CDR1 is LGHNT and CDR2 is FRNRAP in the germline V gene. CDR3 length: 13 amino acids.

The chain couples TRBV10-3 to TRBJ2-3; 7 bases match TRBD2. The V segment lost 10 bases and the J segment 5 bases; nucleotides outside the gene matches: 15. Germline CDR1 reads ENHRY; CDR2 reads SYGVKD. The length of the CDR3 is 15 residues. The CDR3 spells CATRVGGDPLDTQYF. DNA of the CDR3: TGTGCCACTCGGGTTGGGGGGGACCCGTTAGATACGCAGTATTTT.

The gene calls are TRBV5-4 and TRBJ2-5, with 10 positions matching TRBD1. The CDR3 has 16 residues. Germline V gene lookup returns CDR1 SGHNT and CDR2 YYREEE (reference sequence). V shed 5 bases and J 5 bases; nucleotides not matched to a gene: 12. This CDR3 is CASSLPGTGDGETQYF. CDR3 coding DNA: TGTGCCAGCAGTTTACCCGGGACAGGGGATGGGGAGACCCAGTACTTC.

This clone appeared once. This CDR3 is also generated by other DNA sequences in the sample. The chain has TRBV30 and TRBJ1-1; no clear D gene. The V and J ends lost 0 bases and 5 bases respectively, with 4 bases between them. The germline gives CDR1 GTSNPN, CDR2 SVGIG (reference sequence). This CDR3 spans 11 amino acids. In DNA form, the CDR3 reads TGTGCCTGGAGTGTTGGTACTGAAGCTTTCTTT. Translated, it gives CAWSVGTEAFF.

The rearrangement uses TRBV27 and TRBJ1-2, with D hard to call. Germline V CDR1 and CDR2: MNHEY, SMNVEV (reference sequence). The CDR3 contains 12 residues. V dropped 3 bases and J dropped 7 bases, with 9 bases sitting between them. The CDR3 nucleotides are TGTGCCAGCAGTTTCAGAGGGAGTGGCTACACCTTC. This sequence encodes CASSFRGSGYTF.

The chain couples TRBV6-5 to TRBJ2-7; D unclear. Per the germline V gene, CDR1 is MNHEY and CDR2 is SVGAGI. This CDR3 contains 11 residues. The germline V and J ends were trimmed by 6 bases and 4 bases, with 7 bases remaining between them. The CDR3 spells CASSSRYEQYF. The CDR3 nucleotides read TGTGCCAGCAGCTCCAGATACGAGCAGTACTTC.

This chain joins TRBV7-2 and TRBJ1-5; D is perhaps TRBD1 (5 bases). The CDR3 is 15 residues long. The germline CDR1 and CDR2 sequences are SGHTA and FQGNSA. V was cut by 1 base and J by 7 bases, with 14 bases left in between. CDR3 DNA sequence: TGTGCCAGCAGCTTAGACTGGGACCGCTACCAGCCCCAGCATTTT. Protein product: CASSLDWDRYQPQHF.

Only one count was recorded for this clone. CDR3 sequence reads: CASSGGQPLNTEAFF. CDR3 DNA sequence: TGTGCCAGCAGTGGGGGACAGCCCCTGAACACTGAAGCTTTCTTT. The chain carries TRBV2 and TRBJ1-1; 7 bases line up with TRBD1. Germline-derived CDR1 and CDR2 are SNHLY and FYNNEI. The CDR3 runs 15 residues. With 4 bases clipped from V and 0 bases from J, the junction kept 5 bases outside the gene matches.

As DNA, the CDR3 is TGTGCCAGCAGCGCCGCCCTAGCGGGAGGGGTAAATGAGCAGTTCTTC. It encodes CASSAALAGGVNEQFF. V and J are TRBV9 and TRBJ2-1; the match to TRBD2 covers 12 bases. Germline lookup yields CDR1 SGDLS and CDR2 YYNGEE. The CDR3 has 16 residues. V gave up 3 bases and J gave up 7 bases; unmatched junction bases: 8. Together with reference TRBV9 and TRBJ2-1, the CDR3 gives the full variable domain: DSGVTQTPKHLITATGQRVTLRCSPRSGDLSVYWYQQSLDQGLQFLIQYYNGEERAKGNILERFSAQQFPDLHSELNLSSLELGDSALYFCASSAALAGGVNEQFFGPGTRLTVL.

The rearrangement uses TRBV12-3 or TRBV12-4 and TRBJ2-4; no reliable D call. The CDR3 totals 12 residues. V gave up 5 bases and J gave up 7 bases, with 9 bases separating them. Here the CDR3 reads CASSPPINIQYF. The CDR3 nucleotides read TGTGCCAGCAGTCCCCCTATTAACATTCAGTACTTC.

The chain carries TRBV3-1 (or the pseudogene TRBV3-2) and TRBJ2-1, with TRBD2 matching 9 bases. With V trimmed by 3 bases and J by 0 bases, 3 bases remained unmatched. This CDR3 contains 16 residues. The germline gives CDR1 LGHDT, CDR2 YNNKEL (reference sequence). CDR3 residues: CASSQFSGSSYNEQFF. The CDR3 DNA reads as TGTGCCAGCAGCCAGTTTAGCGGGAGCTCCTACAATGAGCAGTTCTTC.

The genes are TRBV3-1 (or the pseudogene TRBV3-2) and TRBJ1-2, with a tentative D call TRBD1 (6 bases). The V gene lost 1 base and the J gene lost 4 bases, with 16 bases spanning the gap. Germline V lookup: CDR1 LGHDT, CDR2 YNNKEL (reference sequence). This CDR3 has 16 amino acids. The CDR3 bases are TGTGCCAGCAGCCAAGTTCCTATAGGGGGGATCTATGGCTACACCTTC. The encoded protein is CASSQVPIGGIYGYTF.

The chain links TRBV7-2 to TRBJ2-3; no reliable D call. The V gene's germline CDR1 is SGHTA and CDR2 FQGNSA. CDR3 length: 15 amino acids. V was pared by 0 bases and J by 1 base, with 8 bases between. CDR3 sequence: CASSLAAWGTDTQYF. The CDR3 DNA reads TGTGCCAGCAGCTTAGCGGCGTGGGGCACAGATACGCAGTATTTT.

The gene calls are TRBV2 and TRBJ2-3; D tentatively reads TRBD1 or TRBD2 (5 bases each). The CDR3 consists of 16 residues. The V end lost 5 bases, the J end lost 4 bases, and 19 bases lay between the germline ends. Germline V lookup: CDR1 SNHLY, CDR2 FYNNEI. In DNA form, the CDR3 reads TGTGCCAGCAGTAAATGGGCCCGGGGCCCAGCAGATACGCAGTATTTT. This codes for CASSKWARGPADTQYF.